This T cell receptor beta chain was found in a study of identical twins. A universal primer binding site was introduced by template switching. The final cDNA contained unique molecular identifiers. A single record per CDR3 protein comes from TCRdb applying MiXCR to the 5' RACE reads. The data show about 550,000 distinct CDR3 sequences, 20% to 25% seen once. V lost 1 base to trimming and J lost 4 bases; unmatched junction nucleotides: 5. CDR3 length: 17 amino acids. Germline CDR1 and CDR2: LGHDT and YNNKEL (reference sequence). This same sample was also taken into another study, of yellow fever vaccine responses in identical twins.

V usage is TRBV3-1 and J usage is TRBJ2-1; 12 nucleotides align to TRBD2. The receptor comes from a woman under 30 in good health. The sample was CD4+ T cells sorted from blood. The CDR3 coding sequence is TGTGCCAGCAGCCAAGGATGGACTAGCGGGGCGTACAATGAGCAGTTCTTC. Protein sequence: CASSQGWTSGAYNEQFF.